The clone carrying this TCR beta chain showed up just once. Per germline, CDR1 LGHNA and CDR2 YNFKEQ. V dropped 4 bases and J dropped 3; count of bases not matched to a gene: 14. This CDR3 is built from 19 residues. In the original workflow: Reference gene primer amplification in the assay estimated nucleated cell counts. Method: immunoSEQ multiplex PCR; TCRdb's copy keeps in-frame clones and lacks some. V and J calls and clone size come straight from that table; D and trimming were deduced from the DNA. The sample shows about 50,000 clones, more than 85% of them seen only once. These data originate in a study of blood T cell repertoires in COVID-19. Turning to the study itself: The United States, Italy and Spain were the sources of the acute and convalescent COVID-19 samples. PBMCs, B-cell-depleted T cells, or T cells provided the cDNA or gDNA that made up the material.

The TCR comes from a human donor with active COVID-19. The donor label of this sample is uncertain. The chain is built from TRBV4-2 and TRBJ2-1; 11 bases are shared with TRBD2. Material: peripheral blood. CDR3: CASSPGTGSGGAFYNEQFF. For the CDR3, the DNA is TGTGCCAGCAGCCCCGGGACAGGTAGCGGGGGGGCTTTCTACAATGAGCAGTTCTTC.